This entry is about one TCR beta chain. Its antigen remains unidentified. This CDR3 contains 14 residues. V lost 6 bases and J 6 bases, leaving 15 bases between the germline ends. Per germline, CDR1 SNHLY and CDR2 FYNNEI. The data stem from a study of cytomegalovirus exposure and HLA in healthy donors. Across the whole study: The same platform was used for the roughly 120 validation repertoires as for the approximately 670 first-cohort repertoires, as reported in a later analysis.

Here immunoSEQ multiplex PCR was the method, and the copy in TCRdb shows in-frame clones only, minus some. The sample has 200,000 to 250,000 clones, roughly 91% seen once. Study-wide findings and caveats: Cytomegalovirus-associated status was assigned to around 160 TCR beta chains.

The donors were members of the validation cohort comprising approximately 110 subjects, separate from the roughly 670-subject first cohort. V is TRBV2 and J is TRBJ1-5; D perhaps matches TRBD1 (5 bases). Sequencing was done on a sample of PBMCs. The sequence was collected from a woman under 30 in good health and CMV-seropositive. CDR3 sequence reads: CASSKGREAQPQHF. CDR3 DNA sequence: TGTGCCAGCAGCAAGGGGCGCGAAGCTCAGCCCCAGCATTTT.